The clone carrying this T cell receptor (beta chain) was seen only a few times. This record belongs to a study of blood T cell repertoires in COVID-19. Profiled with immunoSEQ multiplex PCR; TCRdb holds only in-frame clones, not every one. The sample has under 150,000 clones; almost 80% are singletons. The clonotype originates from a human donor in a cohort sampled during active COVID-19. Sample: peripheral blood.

CDR3 in DNA: TGTGCCAGCAGTTACTCGGGCAGGGCAACTAACTATGGCTACACCTTC. It is translated as CASSYSGRATNYGYTF. J is TRBJ1-2 and V is TRBV6-5, with a tentative D call TRBD1 (5 bases). V was trimmed by 0 bases and J by 0 bases, leaving 11 bases between them. The CDR3 length is 16 residues. The germline gives CDR1 MNHEY, CDR2 SVGAGI.